The clone carrying this T cell receptor beta chain was counted at least ten times. Its antigen is still unknown. Axillary draining lymph nodes of breast cancer patients supplied the node samples. The V gene end was trimmed by 2 bases and the J gene end by 2 bases; junction bases not matched to a gene: 16. The CDR3 has 19 residues. Germline-derived CDR1 and CDR2 are LGHNT and FRNRAP. This sample was included in a study of breast tumors, draining lymph nodes, adjacent tissues. Study-level results: Tumor T cell lymph node origin was a supported hypothesis, not proven. Findings are consistent with lymph node origin and intratumoral expansion of most tumor T cells. Luminal-like breast cancer showed significantly higher tumor–nontumor repertoire similarity than basal-like. Tumors had less TCR diversity than lymph nodes, more than nontumor tissue.

Each CDR3 protein is one row after TCRdb ran MiXCR on the multiplex PCR reads. The sample holds some 170,000 distinct CDR3 sequences, roughly 35% seen once. The specimen was axillary lymph node tissue. The V call is TRBV12-5, the J call TRBJ2-3; 7 bases match TRBD1. The origin of this receptor is a female donor with breast cancer. Some clones in this sample may be carry-over from other donors' samples. The CDR3 bases are TGTGCTAGTGGTTTGCACCGTCCTACAGGGGAGTGTGTCACAGATACGCAGTATTTT. Amino acid sequence: CASGLHRPTGECVTDTQYF.